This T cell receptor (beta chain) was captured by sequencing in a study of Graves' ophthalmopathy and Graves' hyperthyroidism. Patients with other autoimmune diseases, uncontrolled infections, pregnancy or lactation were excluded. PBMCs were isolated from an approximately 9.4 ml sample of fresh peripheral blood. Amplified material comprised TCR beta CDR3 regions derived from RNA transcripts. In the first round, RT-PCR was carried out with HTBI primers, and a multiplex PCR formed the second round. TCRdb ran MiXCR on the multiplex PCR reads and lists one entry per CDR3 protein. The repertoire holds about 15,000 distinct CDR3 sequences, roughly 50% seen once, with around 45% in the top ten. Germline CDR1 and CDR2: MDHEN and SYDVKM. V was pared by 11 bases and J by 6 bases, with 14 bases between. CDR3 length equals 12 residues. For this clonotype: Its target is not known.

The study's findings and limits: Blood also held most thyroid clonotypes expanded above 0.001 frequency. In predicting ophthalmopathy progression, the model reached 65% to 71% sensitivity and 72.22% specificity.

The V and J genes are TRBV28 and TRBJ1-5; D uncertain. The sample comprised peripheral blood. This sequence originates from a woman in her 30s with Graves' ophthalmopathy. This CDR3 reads CASHEGGQPQHF. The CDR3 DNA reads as TGTGCCTCCCACGAGGGAGGTCAGCCCCAGCATTTT.